Sequencing of this T cell receptor beta chain was carried out in a study of T cells after yellow fever vaccination. Study outcomes and limitations: Highly abundant clonotypes carried over from the bulk population could end up in FACS-sorted repertoires as contaminants. Clonotypes appearing in both CD4 and CD8 compartments existed, and their share was small.

5'RACE template switching added a universal primer site and UMIs to TCR cDNA. MiXCR was run by TCRdb on the 5' RACE reads, yielding one entry per CDR3 protein. The sample shows approximately 610,000 distinct CDR3 sequences, about a sixth of them seen only once. The CDR3 is 13 residues long. The germline V gene encodes CDR1 MGHDK and CDR2 SYGVNS. V lost 8 bases to trimming and J lost 4 bases; unmatched junction nucleotides: 7. About this clonotype: Its matching antigen is unknown.

The genes are TRBV25-1 and TRBJ2-5, with 7 bases aligning to TRBD2. Material: PBMCs, obtained roughly 5 days after the first yellow fever vaccination. This receptor was taken from a man in his late teens or twenties who received the YFV17D yellow fever vaccine. This CDR3 is CASARLAPETQYF. CDR3 bases: TGTGCCAGCGCTAGACTAGCTCCAGAGACCCAGTACTTC.